A single sample gave rise to the 25 T cell receptor beta chains below, sequenced in a study of graft-versus-host responses after intestinal transplantation. The assay was immunoSEQ multiplex PCR, and TCRdb's table has in-frame clones only and misses some. The sample shows fewer than 25,000 clones, around 56% of them seen only once. The sequencing here drew on alloreactive CD4+ T cells from a mixed lymphocyte reaction culture, taken before intestinal transplant. Subset specified: CFSE-low proliferating T cells sorted from roughly 6-day pre-transplant mixed lymphocyte reaction (GvH or HvG direction). These receptors came from a human patient who received an intestinal transplant.

This clone was detected a few times. The chain uses TRBV7-6 and TRBJ1-1; D gene ambiguous. The germline gives CDR1 SGHVS, CDR2 FNYEAQ. The CDR3 has 13 residues. The V gene lost 2 bases and the J gene lost 2 bases, with 6 bases spanning the gap. CDR3 DNA: TGTGCCAGCAGCTTATCAGGAAACACTGAAGCTTTCTTT. Translated: CASSLSGNTEAFF.

The sample holds a few counts of this clone. The rearrangement joins TRBV7-9 to TRBJ2-5; no firm D call. CDR3 length equals 13 residues. CDR1 is SEHNR and CDR2 is FQNEAQ in the germline V gene (reference sequence). Deletions cut 4 bases from V and 5 bases from J, with 11 bases between. CDR3 DNA: TGTGCCAGCAGCTCCCCGATCGAGGAGACCCAGTACTTC. This gives the protein CASSSPIEETQYF.

This sequence joins TRBV5-1 and TRBJ2-3; D unclear. Trimming removed 0 bases at V and 0 bases at J, with 8 bases between. Germline CDR1 is SGHRS and CDR2 is YFSETQ. This CDR3 has 15 amino acids. In nucleotides, the CDR3 is TGCGCCAGCAGCTTGGTACGCGGTAGCACAGATACGCAGTATTTT. Translated: CASSLVRGSTDTQYF.

The chain employs TRBV6-5 and TRBJ2-1; 11 bases fit TRBD2. The CDR3 is 14 residues long. Germline lookup yields CDR1 MNHEY and CDR2 SVGAGI. With 6 bases clipped from V and 8 bases from J, the junction kept 6 bases outside the gene matches. In DNA, the CDR3 is TGTGCCAGCAGGAGACTAGCGGGATTGGATGAGCAGTTCTTC. Its translation is CASRRLAGLDEQFF.

A few counts support this clone. J is TRBJ2-1 and V is TRBV6-5; 9 positions match TRBD2. The CDR3 consists of 16 residues. Looked up from germline, CDR1 is MNHEY and CDR2 is SVGAGI. The ends lost 2 bases at V and 6 bases at J; junction bases unmatched: 8. The DNA of the CDR3 is TGTGCCAGCAGTTACGTTCGAGCGGGGGGCCGCAATGAGCAGTTCTTC. It translates to CASSYVRAGGRNEQFF.

The V and J genes are TRBV29-1 and TRBJ1-4, with 9 bases that match TRBD1. CDR3 size: 12 residues. Germline V lookup: CDR1 SQVTM, CDR2 ANQGSEA. CDR3 nucleotide sequence: TGCAGTGCCGACAGGGGGGGGGAAAAACTGTTTTTT. This encodes CSADRGGEKLFF.

This clone was counted only a few times. This chain links TRBV10-3 with TRBJ1-5; weak D call: TRBD1 (6 bases). The CDR3 extends over 15 amino acids. CDR1 ENHRY and CDR2 SYGVKD come from the germline V gene. The ends were cut back, 7 bases at V and 6 bases at J, with 19 bases in the middle. CDR3 amino acids: CAIIHIRQTGQPQHF. The CDR3 region has the DNA TGTGCCATCATCCATATTAGACAGACAGGTCAGCCCCAGCATTTT.

The chain couples TRBV6-6 to TRBJ1-1; unclear D gene. Trimming pared 7 bases from V and 1 base from J, leaving 13 bases between. There are 14 residues in the CDR3. Germline assignment: CDR1 MNHNY and CDR2 SVGAGI (reference sequence). CDR3 sequence (DNA): TGTGCCAGCATCCCGGCGGGGAAGAACACTGAAGCTTTCTTT. Protein sequence: CASIPAGKNTEAFF.

The CDR3 nucleotides read TGTGCCAGCAGTTTCCCGGCTAGCGGGAGGCCAGATACGCAGTATTTT. This gives the protein CASSFPASGRPDTQYF. This chain joins TRBV28 and TRBJ2-3; 11 nucleotides match TRBD2. With V trimmed by 3 bases and J by 4 bases, 6 bases remained unmatched. Germline CDR1 MDHEN, CDR2 SYDVKM. This CDR3 is built from 16 residues.

The chain has TRBV7-9 and TRBJ1-1; D is perhaps TRBD1 (6 bases). The CDR3 is made up of 15 amino acids. Trimming removed 6 bases at V and 0 bases at J, with 14 bases between. Germline lookup yields CDR1 SEHNR and CDR2 FQNEAQ (reference sequence). The CDR3 region is CASSEGGRMNTEAFF. CDR3 bases: TGTGCCAGCAGTGAGGGGGGGCGGATGAACACTGAAGCTTTCTTT.

CDR3 amino acids: CASSDLSGGLSLVTQHF. CDR3 DNA: TGTGCCAGCAGCGACCTATCGGGGGGGCTATCGTTGGTGACCCAGCATTTT. This chain uses TRBV2 with TRBJ1-5, with a tentative D call TRBD1 (6 bases). In germline, CDR1 is SNHLY, CDR2 FYNNEI. The CDR3 covers 17 residues. Trimming left V 6 bases short and J 11 bases short, with 29 bases between.

The rearrangement links TRBV25-1 to TRBJ1-1, with D tentatively TRBD1 (5 bases). CDR1 and CDR2 from the germline V gene are MGHDK and SYGVNS. This CDR3 has 14 amino acids. Trimming stripped 6 bases from V and 4 bases from J, with 15 bases between. The CDR3 nucleotides are TGTGCCAGCAGCCCCAGGGCCACGGGCACTGAAGCTTTCTTT. It encodes CASSPRATGTEAFF.

V and J are TRBV10-2 and TRBJ1-1, with TRBD1 identical over 7 bases. CDR1 and CDR2 from the germline V gene are WSHSY and SAAADI. Trimming cost V 7 bases and J 3 bases; bases outside gene matches: 11. The CDR3 has 15 residues. The DNA for the CDR3 is TGCGCCAGCACCGACAGGGAGTTCATGGACACTGAAGCTTTCTTT. This gives the protein CASTDREFMDTEAFF.

This clone was counted a few times. The chain recombines TRBV6-5 with TRBJ1-2; tentative D call: TRBD1 (6 bases). The V end was cut by 5 bases, the J end by 5 bases, with 15 bases between. This CDR3 contains 14 residues. Germline CDR1 and CDR2: MNHEY and SVGAGI. CDR3: CASSDPGARYGYTF. CDR3 coding DNA: TGTGCCAGCAGTGATCCAGGGGCGAGATATGGCTACACCTTC.

This sequence joins TRBV18 and TRBJ1-2, with a tentative D call TRBD1 (6 bases). The CDR3 sequence is 14 residues long. Trimming stripped 1 base from V and 4 bases from J, with 10 bases between. Germline V gives CDR1 KGHSH, CDR2 LQKENI. The CDR3 region has the DNA TGTGCCAGCTCACCACAGGGGGGGAGCTATGGCTACACCTTC. Translated, it gives CASSPQGGSYGYTF.

V and J are TRBV6-6 and TRBJ2-1; TRBD1 matches 7 bases. The V and J ends lost 7 bases and 5 bases, in that order; junction bases with no gene match: 14. Germline-derived CDR1 and CDR2 are MNHNY and SVGAGI (reference sequence). This CDR3 has 16 amino acids. The CDR3 loop is CASTLTGTVYHNEQFF. The CDR3 DNA sequence: TGTGCCAGCACCCTTACAGGGACAGTATACCACAATGAGCAGTTCTTC.

Only a few counts were recorded for this clone. The rearrangement joins TRBV25-1 to TRBJ2-3, with 7 nucleotides matching TRBD2. The trim removed 6 bases at V and 8 bases at J, leaving 11 bases unmatched. CDR1 and CDR2 (germline): MGHDK, SYGVNS. The CDR3 length is 14 residues. The CDR3 bases are TGTGCCAGCAGGGAACTGGGAGGGCGGGGTACGCAGTATTTT. Amino acids: CASRELGGRGTQYF. The full variable domain, completed using reference TRBV25-1 and TRBJ2-3, is EADIYQTPRYLVIGTGKKITLECSQTMGHDKMYWYQQDPGMELHLIHYSYGVNSTEKGDLSSESTVSRIRTEHFPLTLESARPSHTSQYLCASRELGGRGTQYFGPGTRLTVL.

The chain uses TRBV29-1 and TRBJ1-5; D might be TRBD1 (5 bases). Per the germline V gene, CDR1 is SQVTM and CDR2 is ANQGSEA. The CDR3 consists of 15 residues. V lost 4 bases to trimming and J lost 3 bases, with 16 bases between them. CDR3 sequence (DNA): TGCAGCGTTGCCATGGTTCAGGGTTTCAATCAGCCCCAGCATTTT. This encodes CSVAMVQGFNQPQHF. Variable domain in full (rest from reference TRBV29-1 and TRBJ1-5): SAVISQKPSRDICQRGTSLTIQCQVDSQVTMMFWYRQQPGQSLTLIATANQGSEATYESGFVIDKFPISRPNLTFSTLTVSNMSPEDSSIYLCSVAMVQGFNQPQHFGDGTRLSIL.

This clone was counted a few times. The chain joins TRBV30 to TRBJ2-3; 8 bases map to TRBD2. The CDR3 covers 13 residues. CDR1 is GTSNPN and CDR2 is SVGIG in the germline V gene (reference sequence). Trimming removed 4 bases from V and 6 bases from J; junction bases left unmatched: 6. The CDR3 reads CAWTRGVVDTQYF. DNA of the CDR3: TGTGCCTGGACGCGGGGGGTAGTTGATACGCAGTATTTT.

The chain is built from TRBV11-2 and TRBJ1-3; D uncertain. Germline CDR1 and CDR2: SGHAT and FQNNGV. Deletions cut 1 base from V and 2 bases from J, with 6 bases between. The CDR3 sequence is 14 residues long. The DNA for the CDR3 is TGTGCCAGCAGCTTAGCTGTAACTGGAAACACCATATATTTT. It translates to CASSLAVTGNTIYF.

This clone was seen a few times. This rearrangement joins TRBV28 to TRBJ2-3; 9 bases align to TRBD1. The trim removed 7 bases at V and 6 bases at J, leaving 11 bases unmatched. CDR1 is MDHEN and CDR2 is SYDVKM in the germline V gene. CDR3 length: 15 amino acids. The CDR3 protein is CASNFVWDRDDTQYF. The CDR3 nucleotides read TGTGCCAGCAACTTCGTCTGGGACAGGGACGATACGCAGTATTTT.

V and J are TRBV19 and TRBJ1-1; D is perhaps TRBD1 (6 bases). V shed 5 bases and J shed 3 bases, with 13 bases lying between them. The CDR3 totals 14 residues. Per germline, CDR1 LNHDA and CDR2 SQIVND (reference sequence). Written as DNA, the CDR3 is TGTGCCAGTAGTTCGGCAGGGGTCTACACTGAAGCTTTCTTT. Protein sequence: CASSSAGVYTEAFF.

The chain employs TRBV9 and TRBJ2-7, with 13 bases lining up with TRBD2. The germline CDR1 and CDR2 sequences are SGDLS and YYNGEE. The V and J ends lost 0 bases and 3 bases, in that order; junction bases with no gene match: 3. This CDR3 spans 16 amino acids. The CDR3 nucleotides read TGTGCCAGCAGCGTAGCCGGGACTAGCGGGATCTACGAGCAGTACTTC. Its translation: CASSVAGTSGIYEQYF.

This chain joins TRBV19 and TRBJ2-7; TRBD2 matches 12 bases. CDR3 length: 15 residues. Germline-derived CDR1 and CDR2 are LNHDA and SQIVND (reference sequence). The trim removed 3 bases at V and 7 bases at J, leaving 7 bases unmatched. CDR3 sequence: CASSILAGGPKEQYF. The CDR3 nucleotides are TGTGCCAGTAGTATCCTAGCGGGGGGGCCGAAAGAGCAGTACTTC.

The rearrangement joins TRBV18 to TRBJ1-1; a possible D gene is TRBD1 (6 bases). Germline CDR1 KGHSH, CDR2 LQKENI. CDR3 size: 14 residues. Trimming removed 6 bases at V and 5 bases at J, with 16 bases between. CDR3 residues: CASSQTRGETEAFF. The DNA for the CDR3 is TGTGCCAGCTCGCAAACCAGGGGAGAGACTGAAGCTTTCTTT.